The T cell receptor beta chain described here comes from a study of PD-L1 blockade in urothelial cancer. Assay: immunoSEQ multiplex PCR; the TCRdb copy retains only in-frame clones and omits some. The top ten clones hold roughly 3.3% of a sample with some 76,000 clones, around 90% of them seen once. This CDR3 region has 16 residues. The germline CDR1 and CDR2 sequences are MNHEY and SMNVEV (reference sequence). V trimming: 2 bases; J trimming: 4 bases; junction bases outside the gene matches: 5. The clonotype was recovered from a man aged 55 to 70 with urothelial cancer. The sample consisted of PBMCs, taken around atezolizumab (anti-PD-L1) treatment. This chain uses TRBV27 with TRBJ2-5; 12 bases align to TRBD1. CDR3 amino acids: CASSLAGTGGLETQYF. The CDR3 DNA follows: TGTGCCAGCAGTTTAGCCGGGACAGGGGGCCTAGAGACCCAGTACTTC.